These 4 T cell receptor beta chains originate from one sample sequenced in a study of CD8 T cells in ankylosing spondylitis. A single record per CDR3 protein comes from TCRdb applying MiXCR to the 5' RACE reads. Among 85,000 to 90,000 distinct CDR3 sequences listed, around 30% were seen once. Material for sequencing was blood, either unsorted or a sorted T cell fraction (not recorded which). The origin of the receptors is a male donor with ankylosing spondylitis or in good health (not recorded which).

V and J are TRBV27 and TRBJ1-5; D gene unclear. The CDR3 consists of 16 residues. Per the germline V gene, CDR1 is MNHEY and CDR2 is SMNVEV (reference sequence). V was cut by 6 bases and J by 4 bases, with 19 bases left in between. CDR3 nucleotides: TGTGCCAGCAGCCCCGAGGGTGGAGGGATAAATCAGCCCCAGCATTTT. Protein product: CASSPEGGGINQPQHF.

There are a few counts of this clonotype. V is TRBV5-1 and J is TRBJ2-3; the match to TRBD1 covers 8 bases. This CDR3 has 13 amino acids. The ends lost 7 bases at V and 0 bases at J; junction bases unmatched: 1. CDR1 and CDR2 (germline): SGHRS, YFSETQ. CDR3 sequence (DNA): TGCGCCAGCGGACAGGGAAGCACAGATACGCAGTATTTT. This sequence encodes CASGQGSTDTQYF.

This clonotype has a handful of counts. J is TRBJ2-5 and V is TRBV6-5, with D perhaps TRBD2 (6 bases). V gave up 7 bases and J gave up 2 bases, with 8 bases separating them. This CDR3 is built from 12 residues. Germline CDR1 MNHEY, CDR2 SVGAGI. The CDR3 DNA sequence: TGTGCCAGCACCGGACTACAAGAGACCCAGTACTTC. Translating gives CASTGLQETQYF.

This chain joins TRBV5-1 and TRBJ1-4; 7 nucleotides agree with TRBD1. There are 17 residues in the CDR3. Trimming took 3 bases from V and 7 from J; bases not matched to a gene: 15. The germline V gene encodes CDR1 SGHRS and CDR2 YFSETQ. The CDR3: CASSSMVRTGKGEKLFF. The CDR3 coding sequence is TGCGCCAGCAGCTCAATGGTCCGGACAGGAAAGGGTGAAAAACTGTTTTTT.